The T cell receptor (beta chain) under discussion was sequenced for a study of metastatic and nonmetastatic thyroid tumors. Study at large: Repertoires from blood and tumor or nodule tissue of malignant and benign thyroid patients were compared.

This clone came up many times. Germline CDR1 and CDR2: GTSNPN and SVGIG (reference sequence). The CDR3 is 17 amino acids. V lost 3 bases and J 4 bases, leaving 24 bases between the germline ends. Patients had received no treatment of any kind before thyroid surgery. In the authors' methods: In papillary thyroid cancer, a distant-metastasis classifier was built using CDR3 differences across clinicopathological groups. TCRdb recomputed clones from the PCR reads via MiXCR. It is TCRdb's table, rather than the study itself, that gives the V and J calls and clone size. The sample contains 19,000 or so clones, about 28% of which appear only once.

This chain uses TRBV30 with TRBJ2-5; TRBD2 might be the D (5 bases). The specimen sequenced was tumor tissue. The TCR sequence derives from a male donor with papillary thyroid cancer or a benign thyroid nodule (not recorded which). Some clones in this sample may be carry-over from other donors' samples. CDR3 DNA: TGTGCCTGGAGGCCGATATCCGGAGGAATTCTGCGAGAGACCCAGTACTTC. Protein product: CAWRPISGGILRETQYF.